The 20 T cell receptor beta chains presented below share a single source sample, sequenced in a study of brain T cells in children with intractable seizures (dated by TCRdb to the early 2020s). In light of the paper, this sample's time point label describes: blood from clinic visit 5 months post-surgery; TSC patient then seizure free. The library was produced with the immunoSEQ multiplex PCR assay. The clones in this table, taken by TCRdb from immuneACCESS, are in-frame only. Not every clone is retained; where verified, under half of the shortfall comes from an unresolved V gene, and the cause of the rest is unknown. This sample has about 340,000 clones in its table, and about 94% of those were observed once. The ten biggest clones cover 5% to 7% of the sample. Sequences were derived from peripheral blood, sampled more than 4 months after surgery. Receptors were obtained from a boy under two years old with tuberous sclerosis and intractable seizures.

The CDR3 nucleotides are TGTGCCAGCAGCGTAGCCGACAGGGAAACTGGCTACACCTTC. Amino acid sequence: CASSVADRETGYTF. This chain uses TRBV9 with TRBJ1-2; TRBD1 matches 7 bases. The ends lost 0 bases at V and 7 bases at J; junction bases unmatched: 6. CDR1 SGDLS and CDR2 YYNGEE come from the germline V gene. CDR3 length: 14 residues. Full variable domain (outside the CDR3, taken from reference TRBV9 and TRBJ1-2): DSGVTQTPKHLITATGQRVTLRCSPRSGDLSVYWYQQSLDQGLQFLIQYYNGEERAKGNILERFSAQQFPDLHSELNLSSLELGDSALYFCASSVADRETGYTFGSGTRLTVV.

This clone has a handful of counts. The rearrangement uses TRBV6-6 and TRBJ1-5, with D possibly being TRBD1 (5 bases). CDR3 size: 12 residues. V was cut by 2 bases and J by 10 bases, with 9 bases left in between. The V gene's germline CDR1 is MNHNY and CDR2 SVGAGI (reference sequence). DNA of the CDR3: TGTGCCAGCAGTTACCTCAGGGAACCCCAGCATTTT. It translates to CASSYLREPQHF.

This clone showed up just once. The CDR3 DNA is TGTGCCAGCAGCTTGGCAGGGGCGGGCTACGAGCAGTACTTC. This encodes CASSLAGAGYEQYF. V is TRBV5-6 and J is TRBJ2-7, with D perhaps TRBD1 (6 bases). V dropped 0 bases and J dropped 3 bases, with 10 bases sitting between them. Germline lookup yields CDR1 SGHDT and CDR2 YYEEEE. The CDR3 runs 14 residues.

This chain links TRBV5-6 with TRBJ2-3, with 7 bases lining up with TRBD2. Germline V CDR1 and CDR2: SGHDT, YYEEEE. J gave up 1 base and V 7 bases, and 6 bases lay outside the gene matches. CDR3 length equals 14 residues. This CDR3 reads CASGGDSGTDTQYF. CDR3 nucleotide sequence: TGTGCCAGCGGGGGGGACTCGGGCACAGATACGCAGTATTTT.

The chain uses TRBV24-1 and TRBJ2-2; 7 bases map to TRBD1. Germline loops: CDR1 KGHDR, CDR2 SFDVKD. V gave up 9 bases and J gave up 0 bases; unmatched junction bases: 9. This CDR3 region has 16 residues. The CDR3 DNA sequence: TGTGCCACCTCCAGAAGACAGGGCTCGAACACCGGGGAGCTGTTTTTT. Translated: CATSRRQGSNTGELFF.

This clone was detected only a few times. The CDR3 loop is CASSSAGAAYEQYF. CDR3 bases: TGCGCCAGCAGCTCAGCCGGGGCAGCCTACGAGCAGTACTTC. The rearrangement uses TRBV5-1 and TRBJ2-7; tentatively, D is TRBD1 or TRBD2 (5 bases each). Trimming pared 3 bases from V and 2 bases from J, leaving 12 bases between. The length of the CDR3 is 14 residues. Germline CDR1 is SGHRS and CDR2 is YFSETQ.

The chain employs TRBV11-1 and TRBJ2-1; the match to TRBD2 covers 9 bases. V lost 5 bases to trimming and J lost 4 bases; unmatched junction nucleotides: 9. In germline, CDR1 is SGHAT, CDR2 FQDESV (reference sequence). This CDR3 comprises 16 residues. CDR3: CASSLIHSGSYNEQFF. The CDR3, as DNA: TGTGCCAGCAGCCTAATTCATAGCGGGAGTTACAATGAGCAGTTCTTC.

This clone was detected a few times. The CDR3 protein is CASSLKPTNTGELFF. DNA for the CDR3: TGTGCCAGCAGCTTAAAACCGACGAACACCGGGGAGCTGTTTTTT. The rearrangement uses TRBV7-6 and TRBJ2-2; no definite D call. The V and J ends lost 2 bases and 0 bases respectively, with 7 bases between them. This CDR3 spans 15 amino acids. The germline V gene encodes CDR1 SGHVS and CDR2 FNYEAQ.

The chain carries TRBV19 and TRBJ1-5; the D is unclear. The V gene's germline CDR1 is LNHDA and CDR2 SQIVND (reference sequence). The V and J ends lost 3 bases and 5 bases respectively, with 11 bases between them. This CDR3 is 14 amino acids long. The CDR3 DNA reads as TGTGCCAGTAGTATCCCGGGCAGTGATCAGCCCCAGCATTTT. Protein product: CASSIPGSDQPQHF.

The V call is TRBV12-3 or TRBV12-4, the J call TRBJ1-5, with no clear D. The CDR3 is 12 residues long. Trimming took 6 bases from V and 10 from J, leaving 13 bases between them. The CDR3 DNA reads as TGTGCCAGCAGCCCCTCCCAGAACCCCCAGCATTTT. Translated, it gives CASSPSQNPQHF.

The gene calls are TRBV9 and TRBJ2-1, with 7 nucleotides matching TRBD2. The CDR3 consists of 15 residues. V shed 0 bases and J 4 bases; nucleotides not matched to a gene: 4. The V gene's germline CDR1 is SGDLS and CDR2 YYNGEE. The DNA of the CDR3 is TGTGCCAGCAGCGTAGGCGGGGGAATATACAATGAGCAGTTCTTC. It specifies CASSVGGGIYNEQFF.

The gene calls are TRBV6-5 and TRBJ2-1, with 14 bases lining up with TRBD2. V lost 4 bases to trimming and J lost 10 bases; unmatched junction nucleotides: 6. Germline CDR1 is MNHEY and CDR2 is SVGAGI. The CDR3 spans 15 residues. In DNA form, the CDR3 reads TGTGCCAGCAGTTCGACGACTAGCGGGGGGGAGGAGCAGTTCTTC. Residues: CASSSTTSGGEEQFF.

The CDR3 spells CASSLGRAGAGGYTF. The DNA of the CDR3 is TGTGCCAGCAGCTTAGGAAGGGCAGGGGCCGGTGGCTACACCTTC. The chain is built from TRBV7-2 and TRBJ1-2; tentatively, D is TRBD1 (6 bases). V was cut by 1 base and J by 7 bases, with 16 bases left in between. This CDR3 comprises 15 residues. Per the germline V gene, CDR1 is SGHTA and CDR2 is FQGNSA.

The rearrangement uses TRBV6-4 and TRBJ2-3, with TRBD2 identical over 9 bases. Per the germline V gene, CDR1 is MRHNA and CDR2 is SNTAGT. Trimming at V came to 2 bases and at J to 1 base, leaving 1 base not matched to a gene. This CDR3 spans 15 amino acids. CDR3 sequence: CASSDAGGGTDTQYF. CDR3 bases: TGTGCCAGCAGTGACGCGGGGGGGGGCACAGATACGCAGTATTTT.

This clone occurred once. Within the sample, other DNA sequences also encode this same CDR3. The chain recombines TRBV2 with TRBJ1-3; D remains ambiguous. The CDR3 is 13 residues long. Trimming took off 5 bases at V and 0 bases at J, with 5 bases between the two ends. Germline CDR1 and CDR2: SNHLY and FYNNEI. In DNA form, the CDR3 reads TGTGCCAGCAGTTCGGACTCTGGAAACACCATATATTTT. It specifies CASSSDSGNTIYF.

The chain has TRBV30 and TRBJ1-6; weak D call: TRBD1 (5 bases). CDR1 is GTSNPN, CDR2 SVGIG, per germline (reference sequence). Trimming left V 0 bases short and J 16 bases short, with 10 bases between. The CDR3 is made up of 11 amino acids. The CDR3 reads CAWSVRGLLHF. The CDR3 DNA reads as TGTGCCTGGAGTGTACGGGGCCTACTCCACTTT.

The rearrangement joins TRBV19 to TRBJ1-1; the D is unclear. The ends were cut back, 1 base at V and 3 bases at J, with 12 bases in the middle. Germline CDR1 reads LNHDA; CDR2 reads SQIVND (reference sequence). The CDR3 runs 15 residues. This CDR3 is CASSIGSGLDTEAFF. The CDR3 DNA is TGTGCCAGTAGTATAGGATCAGGTTTAGACACTGAAGCTTTCTTT.

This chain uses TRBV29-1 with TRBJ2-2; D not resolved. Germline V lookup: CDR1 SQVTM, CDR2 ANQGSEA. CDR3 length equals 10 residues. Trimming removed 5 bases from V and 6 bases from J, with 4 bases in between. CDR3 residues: CSVRSGELFF. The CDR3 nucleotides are TGCAGCGTTCGTTCCGGGGAGCTGTTTTTT.

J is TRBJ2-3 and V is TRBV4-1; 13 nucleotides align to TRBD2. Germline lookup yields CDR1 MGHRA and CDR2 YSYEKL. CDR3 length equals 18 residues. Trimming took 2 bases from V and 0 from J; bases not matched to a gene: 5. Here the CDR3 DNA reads TGCGCCAGCAGCCAACGGGGACTAGCGGGATCTAGCACAGATACGCAGTATTTT. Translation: CASSQRGLAGSSTDTQYF.

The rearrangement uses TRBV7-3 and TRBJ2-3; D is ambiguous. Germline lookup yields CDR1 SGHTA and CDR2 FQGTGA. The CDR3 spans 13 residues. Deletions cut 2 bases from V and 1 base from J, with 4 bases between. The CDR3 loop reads CASSLPGTDTQYF. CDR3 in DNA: TGTGCCAGCAGCTTACCCGGCACAGATACGCAGTATTTT.